This TCR beta chain was recovered during a study of blood T cell repertoires in COVID-19. Across the study: Samples of COVID-19 (acute and convalescent) were obtained from the United States, Italy and Spain.

Under the authors' procedure: By means of reference gene primer amplification, nucleated cell counts were estimated. Produced via immunoSEQ multiplex PCR; TCRdb's table is partial and in-frame only. That table gives V, J and clone size, and the DNA gave D and trimming. The table shows about 200,000 clones, with more than 75% occurring only once. Germline lookup yields CDR1 SGHDT and CDR2 YYEEEE. V lost 3 bases and J lost 0, with 12 bases in between. The CDR3 runs to 15 residues. Seattle patients were enrolled while actively infected and followed longitudinally. What was sequenced was peripheral blood. V usage is TRBV5-6 and J usage is TRBJ1-2, with D maybe TRBD1 (6 bases). The TCR originated in a woman in her seventies with COVID-19, enrolled during active disease. CDR3 in amino acids: CASSYLNRANYGYTF. CDR3 DNA: TGTGCCAGCAGCTACCTTAACAGGGCTAACTATGGCTACACCTTC.